This entry concerns a single T cell receptor (beta chain). Its antigen target is currently unknown. Base qualities are not recorded, but no much larger clone differs from it by a single base. The data are from a study of blood T cell repertoires in COVID-19 (dated by TCRdb to about 2020). Broadly, across the study: Collaborator samples came from the United States, Italy and Spain and covered acute and convalescent phases of COVID-19. The repertoires were released in a freely available public database meant as a resource for research on the immune response to SARS-CoV-2. The dataset comprised deeply sampled blood TCRbeta repertoires from subjects exposed to, actively infected with, or recovered from COVID-19. Where HLA class I and class II types were available, the types were taken from metadata supplied by the sample provider, not from assay-based typing. The samples were drawn from two sources: the first 160 participants of the ongoing ImmuneRACE study, and about 1,300 subjects contributed by 6 global collaborators. A de-identified subject ID, COVID-19 status, age in years and sex were almost always included in the sample metadata. The material from the prospective study consisted of cDNA or gDNA derived from T cells, B-cell-depleted T cells, or PBMCs.

One collaborating source in Seattle enrolled patients during active infection and followed them longitudinally through the course of disease. Each collaborating institution followed its own protocols to collect whole blood in K2EDTA tubes. For TCRbeta analysis, collaborator samples were shipped as frozen whole blood, as isolated PBMCs, or as DNA extracted from either sample type. General conclusions and limits of the study: The quantity of clinical and demographic metadata differed by source and by participant and was supplied without curation.

V drops 1 base and J drops 11 bases, leaving 8 bases in between. The germline V gene (reference sequence) supplies CDR1 SEHNR and CDR2 FQNEAQ. Including cysteine and phenylalanine, the CDR3 has 11 amino acids. The read is trimmed to its CDR3 DNA, 33 bases read in frame from base 1. The immunoSEQ Assay, a bias-controlled multiplex PCR, was used to amplify TCRbeta CDR3 regions from genomic DNA. The published analysis was carried out like this. The number of nucleated cells in each sample was estimated from the amplification of reference gene primers within the assay. To quantify the absolute abundance of each unique TCRbeta CDR3 rearrangement, sequence reads were collapsed and filtered. For each sample, productive Simpson clonality was calculated by taking the square root of Simpson's diversity index across productive rearrangements. TCRdb took over this immuneACCESS table, retaining in-frame rearrangements with V and J assigned. Such tables are incomplete; in checked studies, under half of the missing clones stem from an unresolved V gene, and the remainder is unexplained. D and trimming come from the DNA, and the V and J calls and clone size come from that table. This sample lists about 180,000 clones; roughly 77% were detected once. Approximately 10% of the sample rests with the top ten.

Recombination joined TRBV7-9 with TRBJ1-1; the D gene assignment is ambiguous. The specimen was peripheral blood. The sequence was obtained from an elderly woman with COVID-19, enrolled during active disease. Here the CDR3 is given as CASSLGGWAFF. The nucleotides are TGTGCCAGCAGCTTAGGAGGGTGGGCTTTCTTT.